A selection of T cell receptor beta chains follows, all from one sample in a study of OX40 agonist ivuxolimab in advanced cancers. Profiled with immunoSEQ multiplex PCR; TCRdb holds only in-frame clones, not every one. The sample holds tens of thousands of clones; around 90% are singletons and the top ten take 4.2%. Sequencing was performed on CD4+ or CD8+ T cells sorted from blood, taken in a trial of the OX40 agonist ivuxolimab. These receptors originate from an adult with an advanced solid tumor such as melanoma, head and neck, liver or kidney cancer. The conserved cysteine and the conserved F or W are not part of the CDR3 here.

cdr3_length v_call cdr3_aa
14 TRBV4-1 ASSQATDRGPYEQY
12 TRBV13 ASSPWGDNQPQH
11 TRBV7-2 ASSLEGPPEQY
13 TRBV5-4 ASSSSSDMNTEAF
14 TRBV11-2 ASSLLGGGAVNEQF
14 TRBV28 ASKAQGFSGANVLT
13 TRBV6-5 ASSYSGTAQETQY
11 TRBV19 ASSRGTNTEAF
11 TRBV28 ASSLGAYQPQH
12 TRBV28 ASSLPLTYAEAF
16 TRBV21-1 ASSKEGQGPPTDYGYT
19 TRBV18 ASSRIDKGYVFASAEETQY
13 TRBV2 ASRPGGASYNEQF
15 TRBV4-1 ASSQGTGGGITDTQY
13 TRBV7-2 ASSERLADTGELF
11 TRBV6-5 ASGQNSNQPQH
12 TRBV5-5 ASSFSGRAYEQY
13 TRBV15 ATSTERNSYNEQF
14 TRBV7-9 ASSLPKTGGNEKLF
11 TRBV6-4 ASSQTMLETQY
14 TRBV9 ASSPGTSGVSDTQY
13 TRBV5-1 ASSLLGGSTYEQY
17 TRBV7-2 ASSSAYKQGKSLQETQY
12 TRBV7-6 ASSTTGGSDTQY
12 TRBV15 ATSRDFGGGEQY
13 TRBV9 ASSVGADSSYGYT
13 TRBV9 ASSVVGQSTDTQY
13 TRBV4-1 ASSQVPNSGNTIY
10 TRBV9 ASSVRTDTQY
13 TRBV5-1 ASRTSGTEIYGYT
13 TRBV28 ASGSGDGSNQPQH
12 TRBV4-2 ASSHRTGNEKLF
13 TRBV7-9 ASSLTVFSGIPQF
13 TRBV29-1 SVQGAQAPYNEQF
10 TRBV7-9 ASSGQGYEQY
11 TRBV9 ASSPAVNPEAF
11 TRBV19 ASRPVMNTEAF
18 TRBV4-1 ASSQDPPGTGLRSNYGYT
12 TRBV6-1 ASSPTGQGAPLH
14 TRBV7-9 ASSQITGTENYEQY
14 TRBV18 ASSPEAGGWSSPLH
15 TRBV19 ASSIDLSTQQNTEAF
13 TRBV12-2 ASRFRQGLRGGYT
12 TRBV13 ASSLMVHSYEQY
12 TRBV19 ASSISAPNTEAF
12 TRBV6-1 ASSGTGGLTEAF
13 TRBV6-1 ASSEVIGRNYEQY
15 TRBV27 ASSLPRGSGSYNEQF
12 TRBV6-5 ASSYSDSGEKLF
13 TRBV7-2 ASSYEMVGGWTQY
13 TRBV30 AWKGLAGQTYEQY
13 TRBV25-1 ASSDGRGGYNEQF
12 TRBV19 ASSTDPVRRQAF
11 TRBV27 ASSPGAYQPQH